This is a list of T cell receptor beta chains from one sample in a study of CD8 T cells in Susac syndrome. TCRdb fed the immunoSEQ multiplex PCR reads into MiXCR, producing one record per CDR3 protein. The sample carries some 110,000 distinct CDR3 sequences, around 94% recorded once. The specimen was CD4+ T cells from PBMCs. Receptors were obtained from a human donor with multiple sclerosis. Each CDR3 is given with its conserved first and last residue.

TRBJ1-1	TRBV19	CASNRRELNTEAFF
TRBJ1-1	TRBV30	CAWDPLRGTEAFF
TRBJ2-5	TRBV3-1	CASSGDQETQYF
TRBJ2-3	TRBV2	CASRTGKTPDTQYF
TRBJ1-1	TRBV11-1	CASSWMNTEAFF
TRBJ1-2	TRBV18	CASSPPVTNYGYTF
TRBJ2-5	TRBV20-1	CSATGTAQETQYF
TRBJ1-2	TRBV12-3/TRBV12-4	CASSWRTGGYGYTF
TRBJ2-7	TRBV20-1	CSARDRDKVYNEQYF
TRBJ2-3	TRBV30	CAWVRGSRTDTQYF
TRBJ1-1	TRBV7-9	CASSPTGGTEAFF
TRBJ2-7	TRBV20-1	CSASNRGFGEQYF
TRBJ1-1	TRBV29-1	CSEGPWNTEAFF
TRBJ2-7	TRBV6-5	CASSPAGGNSYEQYF
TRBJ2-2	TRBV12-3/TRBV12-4	CASRKDGNTGELFF
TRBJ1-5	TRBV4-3	CASSQDLRVENQPQHF
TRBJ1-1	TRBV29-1	CSVEEGVAFF